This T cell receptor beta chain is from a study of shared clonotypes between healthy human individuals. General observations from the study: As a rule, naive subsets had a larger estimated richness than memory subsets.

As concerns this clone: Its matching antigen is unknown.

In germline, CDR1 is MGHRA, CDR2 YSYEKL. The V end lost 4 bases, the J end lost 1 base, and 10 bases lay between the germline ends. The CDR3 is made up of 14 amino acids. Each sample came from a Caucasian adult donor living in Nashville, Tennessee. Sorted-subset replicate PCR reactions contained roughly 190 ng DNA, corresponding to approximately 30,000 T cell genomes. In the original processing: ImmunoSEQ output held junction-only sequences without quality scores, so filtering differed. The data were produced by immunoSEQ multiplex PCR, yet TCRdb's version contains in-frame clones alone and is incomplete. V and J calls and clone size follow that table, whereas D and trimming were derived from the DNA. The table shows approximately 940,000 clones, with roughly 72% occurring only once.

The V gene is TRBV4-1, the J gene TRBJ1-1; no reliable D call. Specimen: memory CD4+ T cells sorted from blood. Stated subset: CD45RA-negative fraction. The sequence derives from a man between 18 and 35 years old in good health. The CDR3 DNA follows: TGCGCCAGCAGCCTGGGCTGGCAGAACACTGAAGCTTTCTTT. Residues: CASSLGWQNTEAFF.